This T cell receptor (beta chain) was observed in a study of T-cell memory formation after mild COVID-19. Germline V gene lookup returns CDR1 SGHRS and CDR2 YFSETQ. The CDR3 has 16 amino acids. V was pared by 5 bases and J by 6 bases, with 18 bases between. 5'RACE with constant-segment primers built TCRalpha and TCRbeta cDNA libraries with UMIs. TCRdb analysed the 5' RACE reads with MiXCR anew, one entry per CDR3 protein. The sample has about 49,000 distinct CDR3 sequences; about 7% are singletons. This clonotype occurred a few times. The sequenced material came from PBMCs or a T cell subset sorted from them (not recorded which). The rearrangement links TRBV5-1 to TRBJ1-6; maybe TRBD1 (6 bases). The TCR sequence derives from a man aged 18 to 30 who had mild COVID-19 (a few samples of this study predate the infection). Cell type and time point are not known. CDR3 protein: CASSKRGGDSNSPLHF. The CDR3 DNA is TGCGCCAGCAGTAAGAGAGGGGGGGACTCTAATTCACCCCTCCACTTT. The variable domain in full, with the rest retrieved from reference TRBV5-1 and TRBJ1-6, is KAGVTQTPRYLIKTRGQQVTLSCSPISGHRSVSWYQQTPGQGLQFLFEYFSETQRNKGNFPGRFSGRQFSNSRSEMNVSTLELGDSALYLCASSKRGGDSNSPLHFGNGTRLTVT.